The entry below gives a single T cell receptor beta chain sequence along with its context. Its antigen is as yet unknown. This sample stems from a study of T cell responses to AZD1222 COVID-19 vaccine. Study-wide findings and caveats: It was only after the peak T cell response that any repertoires were sampled. Clonal diversity was possibly underestimated, and the donors were mostly white British, with more females. Reports say nearly half of spike-specific TCRs go after unmutated variant regions.

The CDR3 sequence is 15 residues long. Trimming cost V 3 bases and J 3 bases; bases outside gene matches: 3. Per the germline V gene, CDR1 is LNHDA and CDR2 is SQIVND (reference sequence). Data came from immunoSEQ multiplex PCR; TCRdb stores just in-frame clones and leaves some out. The profile shows around 80,000 clones, 75% to 90% of them singletons. This receptor was taken from an adult who received the AZD1222 COVID-19 vaccine. The V and J genes are TRBV19 and TRBJ2-1; TRBD1 matches at 9 bases. The sequences come from peripheral blood, collected 28 days after the second AZD1222 dose. CDR3 amino acids: CASSIGQGIYNEQFF. The CDR3 nucleotides read TGTGCCAGTAGTATCGGACAGGGGATCTACAATGAGCAGTTCTTC.